The 9 T cell receptor beta chains reported below all come from one sample, sequenced in a study of blood T cell repertoires in COVID-19. Measured with immunoSEQ multiplex PCR; TCRdb has only the in-frame clones, and not every one. The sample lists approximately 210,000 clones; approximately 90% were seen once. Sequenced sample: peripheral blood. The receptors were gathered from a woman aged 40 to 50 who had recovered from COVID-19.

This sequence joins TRBV30 and TRBJ1-1, with 7 bases that match TRBD1. The CDR3 sequence is 15 residues long. Germline CDR1 GTSNPN, CDR2 SVGIG (reference sequence). J was trimmed by 0 bases and V by 5 bases; bases with no gene match: 9. The CDR3 spells CAWGDGQVMNTEAFF. In DNA form, the CDR3 reads TGTGCCTGGGGAGACGGACAGGTAATGAACACTGAAGCTTTCTTT. The full variable domain, in which reference TRBV30 and TRBJ1-1 provide the parts outside the CDR3, is SQTIHQWPATLVQPVGSPLSLECTVEGTSNPNLYWYRQAAGRGLQLLFYSVGIGQISSEVPQNLSASRPQDRQFILSSKKLLLSDSGFYLCAWGDGQVMNTEAFFGQGTRLTVV.

The gene calls are TRBV5-4 and TRBJ2-1, with no clear D. V was clipped by 0 bases and J by 6 bases, with 10 bases between them. The germline V gene has CDR1 SGHNT and CDR2 YYREEE (reference sequence). The CDR3 has 14 amino acids. CDR3 sequence (DNA): TGTGCCAGCAGCTTGGAGCGAGCCCGCAATGAGCAGTTCTTC. The encoded protein is CASSLERARNEQFF.

This clone showed up just a few times. This chain uses TRBV5-1 with TRBJ2-7; D remains ambiguous. There are 13 residues in the CDR3. Trimming removed 1 base from V and 0 bases from J, with 5 bases in between. Per the germline V gene, CDR1 is SGHRS and CDR2 is YFSETQ. The CDR3 loop reads CASSLSNSYEQYF. As DNA, the CDR3 is TGCGCCAGCAGCTTGTCCAACTCCTACGAGCAGTACTTC.

The chain employs TRBV21-1 and TRBJ2-1; the D call of TRBD1 is as the table states it, not checked on the DNA. TRBV21-1 corresponds to a pseudogene. This CDR3 comprises 14 residues. The CDR3 DNA reads as TGTGCCAGCAGCAGGGACAGGGGTTACAATGAGCAGTTCTTC. Its protein is CASSRDRGYNEQFF.

This sequence joins TRBV5-1 and TRBJ2-7; TRBD2 aligns across 8 bases. Germline values: CDR1 SGHRS, CDR2 YFSETQ. The CDR3 has 16 residues. With 7 bases clipped from V and 6 bases from J, the junction kept 18 bases outside the gene matches. CDR3 protein: CASSNLGVAGLGEQYF. CDR3 bases: TGCGCCAGCTCCAACCTCGGGGTAGCGGGACTGGGCGAGCAGTACTTC.

The chain is built from TRBV27 and TRBJ1-1; possibly TRBD1 for D (5 bases). V was clipped by 9 bases and J by 6 bases, with 23 bases between them. Germline CDR1 reads MNHEY; CDR2 reads SMNVEV (reference sequence). This CDR3 region has 15 residues. CDR3 in amino acids: CASSLGSGFRAEAFF. CDR3 in DNA: TGTGCCAGTTCCTTGGGGTCAGGGTTTCGCGCTGAAGCTTTCTTT.

The CDR3 loop is CASSAPETGAEAFF. The CDR3 nucleotides are TGTGCCAGTAGTGCGCCGGAAACAGGAGCTGAAGCTTTCTTT. This rearrangement joins TRBV19 to TRBJ1-1; perhaps TRBD1 as D (5 bases). Trimming shortened V by 5 bases and J by 6 bases, and 16 bases separated the two germline ends. This CDR3 contains 14 residues. Germline lookup yields CDR1 LNHDA and CDR2 SQIVND (reference sequence). Full variable domain (missing parts from reference TRBV19 and TRBJ1-1): DGGITQSPKYLFRKEGQNVTLSCEQNLNHDAMYWYRQDPGQGLRLIYYSQIVNDFQKGDIAEGYSVSREKKESFPLTVTSAQKNPTAFYLCASSAPETGAEAFFGQGTRLTVV.

The chain combines TRBV24-1 with TRBJ2-1; D possibly corresponds to TRBD1 (5 bases). Trimming removed 3 bases from V and 9 bases from J, with 14 bases in between. Per germline, CDR1 KGHDR and CDR2 SFDVKD. The CDR3 runs 14 residues. DNA for the CDR3: TGTGCCACCAGTGATCCCCTGGACAAAAGTGAGCAGTTCTTC. This codes for CATSDPLDKSEQFF.

The rearrangement joins TRBV7-2 to TRBJ1-1, with D maybe TRBD1 (5 bases). V dropped 0 bases and J dropped 0 bases, with 8 bases sitting between them. CDR3 size: 15 residues. Germline lookup yields CDR1 SGHTA and CDR2 FQGNSA. CDR3 in amino acids: CASSLAQTVNTEAFF. The CDR3 DNA sequence: TGTGCCAGCAGCTTAGCCCAGACAGTGAACACTGAAGCTTTCTTT.